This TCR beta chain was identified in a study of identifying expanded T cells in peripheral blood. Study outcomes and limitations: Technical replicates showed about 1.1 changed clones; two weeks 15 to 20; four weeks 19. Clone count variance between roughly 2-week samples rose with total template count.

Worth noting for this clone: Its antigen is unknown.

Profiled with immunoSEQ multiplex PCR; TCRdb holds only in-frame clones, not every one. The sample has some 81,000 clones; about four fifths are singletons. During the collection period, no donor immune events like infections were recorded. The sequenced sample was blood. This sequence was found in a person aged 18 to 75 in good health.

The CDR3 loop reads CASSPGAESQPFGYTF. The CDR3 DNA reads TGTGCCAGCTCACCCGGGGCCGAAAGTCAGCCCTTCGGCTACACCTTC. The V and J genes are TRBV18 and TRBJ1-2; D might be TRBD1 (5 bases). Trimming left V 3 bases short and J 8 bases short, with 22 bases between. Germline lookup yields CDR1 KGHSH and CDR2 LQKENI. The CDR3 is 16 residues long.